This entry describes one T cell receptor beta chain. Its antigen is currently unknown. These data originate in a study of T cell responses to AZD1222 COVID-19 vaccine. The study, taken as a whole, reports: The sample set comprised mostly white British donors with more females, and clonal diversity was possibly underestimated. Spike-specific TCR repertoires showed rising breadth and depth after two AZD1222 doses. No repertoire was sampled before or during the peak T cell response, only after it.

Generated by immunoSEQ multiplex PCR, the TCRdb table keeps only in-frame clones and is missing some. The sample carries roughly 190,000 clones, approximately 90% recorded once. The sample in question was peripheral blood, obtained on day 0 of AZD1222 vaccination. This receptor was taken from an adult in good health.

CDR3 sequence: CASRPPGRGTDTQYF. CDR3 sequence (DNA): TGTGCCAGCAGGCCCCCAGGGCGGGGCACAGATACGCAGTATTTT. The genes are TRBV28 and TRBJ2-3; D might be TRBD1 or TRBD2, each matching 5 bases. Trimming removed 6 bases at V and 1 base at J, with 14 bases between. Germline values: CDR1 MDHEN, CDR2 SYDVKM. This CDR3 is built from 15 residues.